The rows below give T cell receptor beta chains drawn from one sample of a study of blood T cell repertoires in COVID-19. Data came from immunoSEQ multiplex PCR; TCRdb stores just in-frame clones and leaves some out. This sample carries a few hundred thousand clones, less than 90% of them seen once, and the ten largest clones take roughly 5.3%. The sample taken for sequencing was peripheral blood. The receptors shown here come from a woman aged 55-69 years who had recovered from COVID-19. Both conserved end residues are part of each CDR3. Fields, in order: J gene, CDR3 length, clone size, V gene, D gene, CDR3 DNA, CDR3 protein. The D gene is left open where the match is weak. Some rows mark clone size as missing; the rest say once, few, many or name a class of expanded clone.

>TRBJ1-4|13|once|TRBV2|-
TGTGCCAGCAGTGAACAGGGTAATGAAAAACTGTTTTTT
CASSEQGNEKLFF
>TRBJ2-1|15|-|TRBV5-4|-
TGTGCCAGCAGCTTGGATGCACTAGCCCACAATGAGCAGTTCTTC
CASSLDALAHNEQFF
>TRBJ2-1|13|-|TRBV7-7|TRBD2
TGTGCTAGCAGCTTAACTAGCGGGGGGGCGGCGTTCTTC
CASSLTSGGAAFF
>TRBJ1-5|17|-|TRBV28|-
TGTGCCAGCAGAATCCGAAGTCCGGGGGGCGGCAATCAGCCCCAGCATTTT
CASRIRSPGGGNQPQHF
>TRBJ2-7|14|-|TRBV30|-
TGTGCCTGGAGTGAAGCATTGGTCTCCTACGAGCAGTACTTC
CAWSEALVSYEQYF
>TRBJ2-3|14|-|TRBV4-1|TRBD2
TGCGCCAGCAGCCCGCGGCGGGGGGTAGATACGCAGTATTTT
CASSPRRGVDTQYF
>TRBJ1-4|15|-|TRBV5-1|TRBD1
TGCGCCAGCAGCTTGGGGACAGGATGGAGTGAAAAACTGTTTTTT
CASSLGTGWSEKLFF
>TRBJ2-7|14|once|TRBV9|TRBD1
TGTGCCAGCAGCCCAGACAGGGGGCCTGACGAGCAGTACTTC
CASSPDRGPDEQYF
>TRBJ1-1|14|-|TRBV19|-
TGTGCCAGTAGTTTGGCCCCCATGAACACTGAAGCTTTCTTT
CASSLAPMNTEAFF
>TRBJ1-6|13|-|TRBV30|TRBD1
TGTGCCTGGAGTAGACAGGGTAATTCACCCCTCCACTTT
CAWSRQGNSPLHF
>TRBJ1-1|16|-|TRBV6-1|TRBD1
TGTGCCAGCAGTGGGGACAGGGGTCAGGTATATACTGAAGCTTTCTTT
CASSGDRGQVYTEAFF
>TRBJ1-5|14|few|TRBV18|TRBD1
TGTGCCAGCTCACAATCAGGGGGCGATCAGCCCCAGCATTTT
CASSQSGGDQPQHF
>TRBJ1-5|16|-|TRBV14|-
TGTGCCAGCGGTGCGTCCGGCGGTTATAGCAATCAGCCCCAGCATTTT
CASGASGGYSNQPQHF
>TRBJ1-3|15|-|TRBV18|-
TGTGCCAGCTCACCACCGATGACAGCCGGAAACACCATATATTTT
CASSPPMTAGNTIYF
>TRBJ1-1|12|few|TRBV3-1/TRBV3-2|-
TGTGCCAGCAGCCAAGGCAGGACTGAAGCTTTCTTT
CASSQGRTEAFF
>TRBJ2-7|14|-|TRBV2|-
TGTGCCAGCAGGATCCGAGGGGGGGACGGCGAGCAGTACTTC
CASRIRGGDGEQYF
>TRBJ2-5|14|-|TRBV19|TRBD2
TGTGCCAGTAGTATGGGGCTAGCGGGGGCTGCCCAGTACTTC
CASSMGLAGAAQYF
>TRBJ1-4|17|once|TRBV19|TRBD1
TGTGCCAGTAGCGGGACAGGGACGGTTACGACTAATGAAAAACTGTTTTTT
CASSGTGTVTTNEKLFF
>TRBJ2-3|13|-|TRBV7-9|TRBD1
TGTGCCAGCAGCCAACAGGGGACAGATACGCAGTATTTT
CASSQQGTDTQYF
>TRBJ2-7|16|few|TRBV15|-
TGTGCCACCAGCACCAATCGGAAATGGGAGTCCTACGAGCAGTACTTC
CATSTNRKWESYEQYF
>TRBJ2-3|18|-|TRBV7-3|TRBD2
TGTGCCAGCGCGCAGTCCGGAGCCGGGACTAGCGGGGGGGATACGCAGTATTTT
CASAQSGAGTSGGDTQYF
>TRBJ2-7|15|once|TRBV19|-
TGTGCCAGTAGTATAGTATCAGGGCGGCTGGACGAGCAGTACTTC
CASSIVSGRLDEQYF
>TRBJ1-6|13|-|TRBV19|-
TGTGCCAGTAGCTGGGGTCCAGCGGCACCCCTCCACTTT
CASSWGPAAPLHF
>TRBJ2-2|16|-|TRBV6-6|-
TGTGCCAGCAGTCCCGGCGGGTCGGCGGTCACCGGGGAGCTGTTTTTT
CASSPGGSAVTGELFF
>TRBJ2-3|14|-|TRBV2|TRBD1
TGTGCCAGCACTCGGGACAGGGCAGGAGATACGCAGTATTTT
CASTRDRAGDTQYF
>TRBJ1-2|13|-|TRBV6-2/TRBV6-3|-
TGTGCCAGCAGTCTTCAGGGGACCTATGGCTACACCTTC
CASSLQGTYGYTF
>TRBJ1-6|14|few|TRBV6-5|-
TGTGCCAGCAGTTGGGGGGACGGGCGTTCGCCCCTCCACTTT
CASSWGDGRSPLHF
>TRBJ2-7|12|once|TRBV19|-
TGTGCCAGTAGTCCCGGTGCCTACGAGCAGTACTTC
CASSPGAYEQYF
>TRBJ2-7|14|-|TRBV2|-
TGTGCCAGCAGGGGGCCCGGGCAAACCTACGAGCAGTACTTC
CASRGPGQTYEQYF
>TRBJ2-7|14|-|TRBV7-2|-
TGTGCCAGCAGCTTAGTCGGTAGCGTGCACGAGCAGTACTTC
CASSLVGSVHEQYF
>TRBJ2-7|15|-|TRBV27|TRBD1
TGTGCCAGCAGTTTATCCCGACAGGGGCCCTACGAGCAGTACTTC
CASSLSRQGPYEQYF
>TRBJ2-5|15|-|TRBV4-2|TRBD2
TGTGCCAGCAGCCTATGGACTAGCGGGGGAGAGACCCAGTACTTC
CASSLWTSGGETQYF
>TRBJ2-7|14|-|TRBV9|TRBD1
TGTGCCAGCAGCGTAGTGGGACAGTCCTACGAGCAGTACTTC
CASSVVGQSYEQYF
>TRBJ2-7|13|-|TRBV4-3|-
TGCGCCAGCAGCCAAGGTAGTCACTACGAGCAGTACTTC
CASSQGSHYEQYF